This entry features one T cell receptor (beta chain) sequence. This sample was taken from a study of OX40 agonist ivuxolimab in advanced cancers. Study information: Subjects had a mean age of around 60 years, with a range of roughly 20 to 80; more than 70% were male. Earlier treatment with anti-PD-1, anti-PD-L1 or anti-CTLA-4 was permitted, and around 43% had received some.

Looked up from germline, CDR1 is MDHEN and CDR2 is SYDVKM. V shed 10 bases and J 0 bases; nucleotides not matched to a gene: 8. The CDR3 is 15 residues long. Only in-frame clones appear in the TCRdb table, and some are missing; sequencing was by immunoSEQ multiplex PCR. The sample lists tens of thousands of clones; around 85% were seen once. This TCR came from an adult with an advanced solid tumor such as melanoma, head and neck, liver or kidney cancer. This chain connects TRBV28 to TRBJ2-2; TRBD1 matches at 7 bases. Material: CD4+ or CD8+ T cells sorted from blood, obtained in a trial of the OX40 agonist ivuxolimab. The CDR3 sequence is CATSTGHSNTGELFF. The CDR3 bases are TGTGCCACCTCGACAGGGCATTCGAACACCGGGGAGCTGTTTTTT.